A single sample gave rise to the 28 T cell receptor beta chains below, sequenced in a study of cytomegalovirus exposure and HLA in healthy donors. The PCR had 60 Vbeta and 13 Jbeta primers. Repertoires were generated with immunoSEQ multiplex PCR, while TCRdb's copy carries only in-frame clones and drops some. The sample lists under 200,000 clones; over 75% were seen once. Input material: PBMCs. The source is a man between 40 and 49 years old in good health and CMV-seropositive.

This CDR3 reads CASGGGWGSAYEQYF. CDR3 DNA sequence: TGTGCCAGCGGGGGGGGGTGGGGGAGCGCCTACGAGCAGTACTTC. This chain connects TRBV27 to TRBJ2-7; 7 nucleotides line up with TRBD2. Looked up from germline, CDR1 is MNHEY and CDR2 is SMNVEV (reference sequence). V trimming: 8 bases; J trimming: 2 bases; junction bases outside the gene matches: 12. The CDR3 has 15 amino acids.

V usage is TRBV5-6 and J usage is TRBJ2-7, with a tentative D call TRBD2 (6 bases). CDR1 and CDR2 from the germline V gene are SGHDT and YYEEEE. Trimming pared 2 bases from V and 5 bases from J, leaving 11 bases between. This CDR3 has 13 amino acids. The CDR3, as DNA: TGTGCCAGCAGCTTAGCAGGGAGGAACGAGCAGTACTTC. This gives the protein CASSLAGRNEQYF. Full variable domain (rest looked up from reference TRBV5-6 and TRBJ2-7): DAGVTQSPTHLIKTRGQQVTLRCSPKSGHDTVSWYQQALGQGPQFIFQYYEEEERQRGNFPDRFSGHQFPNYSSELNVNALLLGDSALYLCASSLAGRNEQYFGPGTRLTVT.

The chain couples TRBV7-2 to TRBJ1-1; D unclear. V lost 5 bases to trimming and J lost 5 bases, with 21 bases between them. The germline V gene encodes CDR1 SGHTA and CDR2 FQGNSA. The CDR3 spans 16 residues. The CDR3 region is CASSPDLLQSRTEAFF. The DNA of the CDR3 is TGTGCCAGCAGCCCGGATCTCTTACAGTCAAGAACTGAAGCTTTCTTT.

V gene TRBV28 combines with J gene TRBJ2-3, with D maybe TRBD1 (6 bases). CDR3 size: 15 residues. Germline V gives CDR1 MDHEN, CDR2 SYDVKM. Trimming pared 6 bases from V and 7 bases from J, leaving 20 bases between. The CDR3 region has the DNA TGTGCCAGCAGCCGGGCCCCAGGGGAGCTCCATACGCAGTATTTT. Amino acid sequence: CASSRAPGELHTQYF.

The rearrangement links TRBV7-6 to TRBJ1-4, with unresolved D. The germline V gene encodes CDR1 SGHVS and CDR2 FNYEAQ. This CDR3 is 14 amino acids long. The V end lost 3 bases, the J end lost 1 base, and 6 bases lay between the germline ends. This chain's CDR3 is CASSFRQTNEKLFF. Written as DNA, the CDR3 is TGTGCCAGCAGCTTTAGACAAACTAATGAAAAACTGTTTTTT.

This chain links TRBV10-3 with TRBJ2-2; TRBD1 matches 7 bases. There are 13 residues in the CDR3. V was clipped by 2 bases and J by 7 bases; unmatched bases: 1. The germline V gene encodes CDR1 ENHRY and CDR2 SYGVKD. CDR3 DNA sequence: TGTGCCATCAGTGAGCAGGGGGTCGGGGAGCTGTTTTTT. It translates to CAISEQGVGELFF.

This clone was counted a few times. The chain uses TRBV6-4 and TRBJ2-2, with 8 bases identical to TRBD2. With V trimmed by 3 bases and J by 3 bases, 6 bases remained unmatched. Germline CDR1 MRHNA, CDR2 SNTAGT. This CDR3 comprises 16 residues. CDR3 protein: CASSEPRGADTGELFF. In DNA form, the CDR3 reads TGTGCCAGCAGTGAGCCGCGGGGGGCCGACACCGGGGAGCTGTTTTTT.

The chain joins TRBV7-9 to TRBJ1-1; 8 bases map to TRBD1. The CDR3 contains 13 residues. Germline V gene sequence: CDR1 SEHNR, CDR2 FQNEAQ (reference sequence). V was pared by 4 bases and J by 5 bases, with 3 bases of the junction left unmatched. The CDR3 DNA follows: TGTGCCAGCAGCTCCAGGGGGCTGACTGAAGCTTTCTTT. As protein: CASSSRGLTEAFF.

The chain recombines TRBV6-1 with TRBJ2-2, with D possibly being TRBD2 (5 bases). With 7 bases removed from V and 0 bases from J, the gap between germline ends came to 6 bases. Looked up from germline, CDR1 is MNHNS and CDR2 is SASEGT. CDR3 length: 13 residues. The CDR3 DNA is TGTGCCAGCACGGGGACGAACACCGGGGAGCTGTTTTTT. It translates to CASTGTNTGELFF.

This clone was seen only once. J is TRBJ1-6 and V is TRBV30, with D perhaps matching TRBD1 (6 bases). Germline CDR1 and CDR2: GTSNPN and SVGIG (reference sequence). Trimming removed 5 bases from V and 2 bases from J, with 16 bases in between. The CDR3 contains 16 residues. The DNA of the CDR3 is TGTGCCTGGGCCGGACAGAACGAAGCCTATAATTCACCCCTCCACTTT. Residues: CAWAGQNEAYNSPLHF.

This chain uses TRBV7-2 with TRBJ2-3; the match to TRBD2 covers 11 bases. Germline V CDR1 and CDR2: SGHTA, FQGNSA. V shed 5 bases, J shed 4 bases, and the junction held 11 bases outside the gene matches. CDR3 length: 17 amino acids. The CDR3 loop is CASSRSRLLAGADTQYF. For the CDR3, the DNA is TGTGCCAGCAGCCGATCCCGGTTACTAGCGGGGGCAGATACGCAGTATTTT.

This chain uses TRBV10-3 with TRBJ2-3, with 8 bases lining up with TRBD2. The CDR3 runs 17 residues. The V gene end was trimmed by 3 bases and the J gene end by 1 base; junction bases not matched to a gene: 9. Germline loops: CDR1 ENHRY, CDR2 SYGVKD. CDR3 in amino acids: CAISDYRRGEGTDTQYF. In DNA, the CDR3 is TGTGCCATCAGTGACTATCGGCGGGGGGAAGGCACAGATACGCAGTATTTT.

This chain links TRBV5-4 with TRBJ2-7; 10 bases are shared with TRBD2. The trim removed 4 bases at V and 6 bases at J, leaving 7 bases unmatched. Germline-derived CDR1 and CDR2 are SGHNT and YYREEE (reference sequence). The CDR3 contains 14 residues. The CDR3 DNA follows: TGTGCCAGCAGCCCTACCGGGACTAGCGTCGAGCAGTACTTC. Its translation: CASSPTGTSVEQYF.

This chain connects TRBV7-6 to TRBJ1-1; D is perhaps TRBD1 (5 bases). Trimming shortened V by 0 bases and J by 5 bases, and 10 bases separated the two germline ends. There are 14 residues in the CDR3. CDR1 SGHVS and CDR2 FNYEAQ come from the germline V gene. The CDR3 DNA is TGTGCCAGCAGCTTAGCGCGTGGGGCAACTGAAGCTTTCTTT. Its translation is CASSLARGATEAFF.

This chain links TRBV9 with TRBJ1-2, with 8 bases aligning to TRBD1. The CDR3 is 14 amino acids. The V gene's germline CDR1 is SGDLS and CDR2 YYNGEE. The V and J ends lost 0 bases and 4 bases, in that order; junction bases with no gene match: 2. The CDR3 sequence is CASSVAGQAYGYTF. The CDR3 coding sequence is TGTGCCAGCAGCGTAGCGGGACAGGCCTATGGCTACACCTTC.

The chain has TRBV5-1 and TRBJ2-3; 7 positions match TRBD1. Germline V gives CDR1 SGHRS, CDR2 YFSETQ. The V segment lost 8 bases and the J segment 0 bases; nucleotides outside the gene matches: 6. There are 14 residues in the CDR3. CDR3 region: CASAATGSTDTQYF. CDR3 sequence (DNA): TGCGCCAGTGCAGCGACAGGGAGCACAGATACGCAGTATTTT.

The chain carries TRBV30 and TRBJ1-1, with 7 bases lining up with TRBD1. The J segment lost 11 bases and the V segment lost 3 bases, leaving 15 bases of the junction unmatched. Germline-derived CDR1 and CDR2 are GTSNPN and SVGIG (reference sequence). This CDR3 region has 14 residues. The CDR3 spells CAWSASQSQGYAFF. CDR3 sequence (DNA): TGTGCCTGGAGCGCCAGCCAATCACAGGGGTATGCTTTCTTT.

The CDR3, as DNA: TGTGCCAGCAGCCCGGGACAGGGCCTAAACCAAACGAATTACGAGCAGTACTTC. Translated, it gives CASSPGQGLNQTNYEQYF. The chain employs TRBV6-4 and TRBJ2-7; 9 bases are a match to TRBD1. Germline V CDR1 and CDR2: MRHNA, SNTAGT. The CDR3 contains 18 residues. V lost 6 bases, J lost 4 bases, and 19 bases stayed unmatched.

V is TRBV4-3 and J is TRBJ1-2; 7 bases line up with TRBD1. The CDR3 covers 15 residues. J was trimmed by 2 bases and V by 3 bases; bases with no gene match: 6. The germline gives CDR1 LGHNA, CDR2 YSLEER. CDR3 bases: TGCGCCAGCAGCCAGAACGGACAGGCCAACTATGGCTACACCTTC. Its translation is CASSQNGQANYGYTF.

The J gene is TRBJ2-1, the V gene TRBV7-2; 14 bases map to TRBD2. Trimming took 5 bases from V and 9 from J; bases not matched to a gene: 12. The CDR3 totals 17 residues. Germline lookup yields CDR1 SGHTA and CDR2 FQGNSA. CDR3: CASSLTSGGASSGEQFF. The CDR3, as DNA: TGTGCCAGCAGCCTGACTAGCGGGGGGGCGTCTTCCGGTGAGCAGTTCTTC.

This clone was picked up one time. J is TRBJ2-7 and V is TRBV5-1; TRBD1 agrees at 10 bases. Germline V gives CDR1 SGHRS, CDR2 YFSETQ. The CDR3 is 15 amino acids. V gave up 4 bases and J gave up 0 bases; unmatched junction bases: 4. CDR3 DNA sequence: TGCGCCAGCAGCCAAAGACAGGGGGCCTCCTACGAGCAGTACTTC. Its translation: CASSQRQGASYEQYF.

This chain connects TRBV7-9 to TRBJ1-3; D unresolved. The CDR3 covers 12 residues. Trimming took 5 bases from V and 9 from J, leaving 11 bases between them. Germline V CDR1 and CDR2: SEHNR, FQNEAQ (reference sequence). The CDR3 is CASSLGDSTIYF. The CDR3 DNA is TGTGCCAGCAGCCTAGGCGACTCCACCATATATTTT.

The chain couples TRBV30 to TRBJ1-1, with 9 bases matching TRBD1. CDR3 length equals 13 residues. Germline V gives CDR1 GTSNPN, CDR2 SVGIG (reference sequence). V gave up 5 bases and J gave up 9 bases; unmatched junction bases: 10. The CDR3 protein is CAWLGQGKRQAFF. The CDR3 coding sequence is TGTGCCTGGCTAGGACAGGGGAAGAGGCAAGCTTTCTTT.

The chain combines TRBV6-6 with TRBJ2-6; tentatively, D is TRBD1 (6 bases). The CDR3 totals 14 residues. Germline values: CDR1 MNHNY, CDR2 SVGAGI (reference sequence). The germline V and J ends were trimmed by 7 bases and 2 bases, with 9 bases remaining between them. As DNA, the CDR3 is TGTGCCAGCACTACAGGGACTGGGGCCAACGTCCTGACTTTC. Amino acids: CASTTGTGANVLTF.

The chain combines TRBV7-9 with TRBJ2-7; D call uncertain. The CDR3 sequence is 13 residues long. Trimming took 5 bases from V and 2 from J, leaving 10 bases between them. The germline CDR1 and CDR2 sequences are SEHNR and FQNEAQ (reference sequence). The CDR3 DNA follows: TGTGCCAGCAGCCCGGAGAGACCCTACGAGCAGTACTTC. Protein product: CASSPERPYEQYF.

The chain is built from TRBV5-1 and TRBJ1-5; possible D gene TRBD1, 6 bases. V was cut by 3 bases and J by 4 bases, with 8 bases left in between. Per the germline V gene, CDR1 is SGHRS and CDR2 is YFSETQ. The CDR3 is made up of 13 amino acids. DNA for the CDR3: TGCGCCAGCAGCTGGGGACAAAATCAGCCCCAGCATTTT. Protein product: CASSWGQNQPQHF.

As DNA, the CDR3 is TGTGCCAGTAGTATAGATCTGGAGGCTACGCGCAATCAGCCCCAGCATTTT. It codes for CASSIDLEATRNQPQHF. This rearrangement joins TRBV19 to TRBJ1-5, with D unclear. Germline CDR1 and CDR2: LNHDA and SQIVND (reference sequence). CDR3 length equals 17 residues. Between the trimmed V and J ends, which lost 0 bases and 2 bases, there was a span of 14 bases.

This clone was counted only a few times. The CDR3 bases are TGTGCCAGCAGGGAGGACAGACCTTCCTACGAGCAGTACTTC. Residues: CASREDRPSYEQYF. The chain couples TRBV6-5 to TRBJ2-7; D may be TRBD1 (6 bases). Between the trimmed V and J ends, which lost 6 bases and 1 base, there was a span of 13 bases. Germline V gene sequence: CDR1 MNHEY, CDR2 SVGAGI. This CDR3 spans 14 amino acids.